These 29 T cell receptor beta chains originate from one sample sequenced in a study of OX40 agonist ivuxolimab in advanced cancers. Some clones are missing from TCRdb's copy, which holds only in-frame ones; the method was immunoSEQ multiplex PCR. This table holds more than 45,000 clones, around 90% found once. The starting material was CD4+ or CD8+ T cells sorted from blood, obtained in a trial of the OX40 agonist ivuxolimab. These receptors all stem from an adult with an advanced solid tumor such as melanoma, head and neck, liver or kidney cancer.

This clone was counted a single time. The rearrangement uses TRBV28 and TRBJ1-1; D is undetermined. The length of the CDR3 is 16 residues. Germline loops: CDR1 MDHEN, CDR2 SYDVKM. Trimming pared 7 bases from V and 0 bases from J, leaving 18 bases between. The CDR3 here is CASKEGLNLMNTEAFF. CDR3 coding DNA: TGTGCCAGCAAGGAGGGATTAAATTTAATGAACACTGAAGCTTTCTTT.

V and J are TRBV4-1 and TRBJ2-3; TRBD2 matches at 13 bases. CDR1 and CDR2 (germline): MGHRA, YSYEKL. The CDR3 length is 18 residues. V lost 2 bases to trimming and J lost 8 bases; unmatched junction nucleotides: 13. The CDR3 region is CASSQRELAGGLVGTQYF. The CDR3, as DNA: TGCGCCAGCAGCCAAAGGGAACTAGCGGGGGGGTTGGTTGGTACGCAGTATTTT.

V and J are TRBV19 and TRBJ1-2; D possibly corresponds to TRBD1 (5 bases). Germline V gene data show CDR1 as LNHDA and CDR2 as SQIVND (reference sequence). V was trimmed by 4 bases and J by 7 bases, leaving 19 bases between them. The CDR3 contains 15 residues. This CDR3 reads CASSTSVRETGGYTF. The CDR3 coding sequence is TGTGCCAGTAGTACAAGCGTCAGGGAGACGGGTGGCTACACCTTC.

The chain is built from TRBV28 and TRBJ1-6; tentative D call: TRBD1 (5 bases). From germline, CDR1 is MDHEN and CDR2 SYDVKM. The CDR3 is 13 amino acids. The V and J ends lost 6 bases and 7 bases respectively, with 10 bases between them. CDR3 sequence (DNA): TGTGCCAGCAGCCAGGGTTCAAATTCACCCCTCCACTTT. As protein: CASSQGSNSPLHF.

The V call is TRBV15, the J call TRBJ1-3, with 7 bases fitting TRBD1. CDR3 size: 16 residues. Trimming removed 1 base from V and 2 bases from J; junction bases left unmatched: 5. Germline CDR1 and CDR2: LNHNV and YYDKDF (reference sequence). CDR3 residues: CATSRGTGLAGNTIYF. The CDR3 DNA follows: TGTGCCACCAGCAGAGGGACAGGCCTCGCTGGAAACACCATATATTTT. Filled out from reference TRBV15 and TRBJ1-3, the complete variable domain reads DAMVIQNPRYQVTQFGKPVTLSCSQTLNHNVMYWYQQKSSQAPKLLFHYYDKDFNNEADTPDNFQSRRPNTSFCFLDIRSPGLGDTAMYLCATSRGTGLAGNTIYFGEGSWLTVV.

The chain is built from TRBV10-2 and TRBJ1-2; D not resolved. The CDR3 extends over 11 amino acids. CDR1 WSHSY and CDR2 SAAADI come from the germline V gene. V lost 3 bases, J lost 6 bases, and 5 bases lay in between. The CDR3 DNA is TGCGCCAGCAGTGACGGGCATGGCTACACCTTC. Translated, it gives CASSDGHGYTF.

CDR3 DNA sequence: TGTGCCAGTGGGAGGGGGGGGAGAAGTTACGGCTACACCTTC. Residues: CASGRGGRSYGYTF. This chain uses TRBV6-1 with TRBJ1-2; a weak D match, TRBD1 (6 bases). CDR3 length equals 14 residues. The V end was cut by 9 bases, the J end by 8 bases, with 22 bases between. Germline-derived CDR1 and CDR2 are MNHNS and SASEGT.

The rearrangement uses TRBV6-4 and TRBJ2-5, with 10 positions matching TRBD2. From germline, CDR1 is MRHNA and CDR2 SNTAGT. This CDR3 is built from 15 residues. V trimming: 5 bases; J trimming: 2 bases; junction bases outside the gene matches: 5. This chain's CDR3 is CASSPSGGTQETQYF. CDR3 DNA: TGTGCCAGCAGTCCTAGCGGGGGAACTCAAGAGACCCAGTACTTC.

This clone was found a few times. The CDR3 protein is CASSYGQAQAFF. DNA of the CDR3: TGTGCCAGCAGTTACGGGCAGGCTCAAGCTTTCTTT. The chain has TRBV6-5 and TRBJ1-1; D not certain. The CDR3 has 12 amino acids. Germline CDR1 MNHEY, CDR2 SVGAGI. The germline V and J ends were trimmed by 2 bases and 9 bases, with 10 bases remaining between them.

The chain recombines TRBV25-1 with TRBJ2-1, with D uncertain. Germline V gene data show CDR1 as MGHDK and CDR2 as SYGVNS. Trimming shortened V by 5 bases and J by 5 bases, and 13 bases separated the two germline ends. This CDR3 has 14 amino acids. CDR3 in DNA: TGTGCCAGCAGTTTTGACTGGGCAGACAATGAGCAGTTCTTC. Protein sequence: CASSFDWADNEQFF.

CDR3: CASSSKTGTYGYTF. CDR3 in DNA: TGTGCCAGCAGTTCCAAAACAGGAACCTATGGCTACACCTTC. The chain employs TRBV27 and TRBJ1-2, with D possibly being TRBD1 (5 bases). In germline, CDR1 is MNHEY, CDR2 SMNVEV (reference sequence). This CDR3 is 14 amino acids long. V was clipped by 4 bases and J by 4 bases, with 13 bases between them.

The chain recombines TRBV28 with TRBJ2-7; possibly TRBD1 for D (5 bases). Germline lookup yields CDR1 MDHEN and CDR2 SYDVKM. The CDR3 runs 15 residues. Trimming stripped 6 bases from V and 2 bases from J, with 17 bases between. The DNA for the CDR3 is TGTGCCAGCAGCCCGACAGCCAGCCTTGCCTACGAGCAGTACGTC. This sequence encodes CASSPTASLAYEQYV.

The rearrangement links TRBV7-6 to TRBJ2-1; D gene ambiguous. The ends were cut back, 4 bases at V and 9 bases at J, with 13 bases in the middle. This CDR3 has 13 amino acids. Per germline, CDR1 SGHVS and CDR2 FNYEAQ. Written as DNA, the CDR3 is TGTGCCAGCAGCTCCTACGCCGAGAGTGAGCAGTTCTTC. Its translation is CASSSYAESEQFF.

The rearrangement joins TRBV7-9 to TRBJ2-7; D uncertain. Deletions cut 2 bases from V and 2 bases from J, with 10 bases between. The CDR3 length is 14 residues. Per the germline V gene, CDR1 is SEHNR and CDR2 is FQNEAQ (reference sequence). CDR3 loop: CASSLPEQPYEQYF. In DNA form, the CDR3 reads TGTGCCAGCAGCTTACCGGAACAACCCTACGAGCAGTACTTC.

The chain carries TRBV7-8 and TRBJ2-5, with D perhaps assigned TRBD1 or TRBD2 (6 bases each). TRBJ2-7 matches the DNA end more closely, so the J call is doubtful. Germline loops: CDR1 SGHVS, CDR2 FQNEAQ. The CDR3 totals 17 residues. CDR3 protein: CASSLIPLGGQGYEQYF. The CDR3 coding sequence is TGTGCCAGCAGCTTAATCCCCCTCGGGGGCCAAGGCTACGAGCAGTACTTC.

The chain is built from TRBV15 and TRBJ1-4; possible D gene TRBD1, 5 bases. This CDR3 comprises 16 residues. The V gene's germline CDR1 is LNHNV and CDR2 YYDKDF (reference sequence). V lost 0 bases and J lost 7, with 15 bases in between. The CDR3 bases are TGTGCCACCAGCAGAGAGGCCTCCGACAGCGGTGAAAAACTGTTTTTT. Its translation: CATSREASDSGEKLFF.

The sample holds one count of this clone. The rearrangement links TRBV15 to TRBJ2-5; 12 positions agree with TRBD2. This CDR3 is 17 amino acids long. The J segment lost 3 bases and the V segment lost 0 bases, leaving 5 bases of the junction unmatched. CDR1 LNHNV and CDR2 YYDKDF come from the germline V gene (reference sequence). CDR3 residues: CATSRESLAGGEETQYF. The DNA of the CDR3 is TGTGCCACCAGCAGAGAATCCCTAGCGGGGGGGGAAGAGACCCAGTACTTC.

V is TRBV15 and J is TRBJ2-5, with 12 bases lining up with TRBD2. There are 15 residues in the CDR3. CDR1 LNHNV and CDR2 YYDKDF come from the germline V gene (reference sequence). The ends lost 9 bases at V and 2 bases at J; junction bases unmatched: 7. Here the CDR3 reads CATRLAGDFQETQYF. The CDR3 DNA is TGTGCCACGAGACTAGCGGGGGATTTTCAAGAGACCCAGTACTTC.

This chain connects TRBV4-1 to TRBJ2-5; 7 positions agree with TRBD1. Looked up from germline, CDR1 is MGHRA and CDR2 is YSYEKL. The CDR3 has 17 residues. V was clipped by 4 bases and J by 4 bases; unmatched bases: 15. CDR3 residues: CASSRYDGGQARETQYF. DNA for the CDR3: TGCGCCAGCAGCCGCTACGATGGAGGACAGGCCCGAGAGACCCAGTACTTC.

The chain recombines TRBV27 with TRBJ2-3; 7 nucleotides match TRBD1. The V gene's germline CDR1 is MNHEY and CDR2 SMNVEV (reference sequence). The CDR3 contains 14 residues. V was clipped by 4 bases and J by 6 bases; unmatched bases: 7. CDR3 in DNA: TGTGCCAGCAGTTCGAAACAGGGGCCTGATACGCAGTATTTT. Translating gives CASSSKQGPDTQYF.

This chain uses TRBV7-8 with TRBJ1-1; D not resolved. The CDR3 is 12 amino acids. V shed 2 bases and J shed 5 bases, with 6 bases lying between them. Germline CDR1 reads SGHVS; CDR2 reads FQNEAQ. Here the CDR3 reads CASSLKGTEAFF. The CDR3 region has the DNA TGTGCCAGCAGCTTAAAAGGGACTGAAGCTTTCTTT.

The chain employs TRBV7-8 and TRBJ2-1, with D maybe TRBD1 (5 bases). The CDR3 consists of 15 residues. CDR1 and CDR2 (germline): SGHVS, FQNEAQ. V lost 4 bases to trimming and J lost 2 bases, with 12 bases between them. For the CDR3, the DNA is TGTGCCAGCAGCTCCCTGACAGATCCCTACAATGAGCAGTTCTTC. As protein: CASSSLTDPYNEQFF.

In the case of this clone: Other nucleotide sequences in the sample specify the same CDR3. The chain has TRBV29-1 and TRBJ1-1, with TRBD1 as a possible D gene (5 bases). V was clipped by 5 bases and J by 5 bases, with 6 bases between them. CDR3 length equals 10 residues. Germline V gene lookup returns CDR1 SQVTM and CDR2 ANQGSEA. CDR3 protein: CSVKGTEAFF. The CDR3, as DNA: TGCAGCGTTAAGGGGACTGAAGCTTTCTTT.

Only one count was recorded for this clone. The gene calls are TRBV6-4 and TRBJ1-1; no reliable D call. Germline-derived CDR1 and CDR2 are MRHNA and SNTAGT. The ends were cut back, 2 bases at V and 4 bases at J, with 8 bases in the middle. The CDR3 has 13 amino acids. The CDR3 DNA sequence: TGTGCCAGCAGTGACCTGGTGGGCACTGAAGCTTTCTTT. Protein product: CASSDLVGTEAFF.

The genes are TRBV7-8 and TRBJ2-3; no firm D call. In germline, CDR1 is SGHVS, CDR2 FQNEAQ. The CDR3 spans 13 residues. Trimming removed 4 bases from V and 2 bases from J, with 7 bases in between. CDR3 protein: CASSSPHTDTQYF. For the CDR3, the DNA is TGTGCCAGCAGCTCCCCGCACACAGATACGCAGTATTTT.

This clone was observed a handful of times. The CDR3 region has the DNA TGTGCCAGCAGCCAAGACAGGGGGCAGAGTGGCTACACCTTC. Translation: CASSQDRGQSGYTF. V is TRBV4-2 and J is TRBJ1-2; TRBD1 matches at 8 bases. CDR1 is LGHNA and CDR2 is YNFKEQ in the germline V gene. Germline trimming cut 0 bases from V and 7 bases from J; bases unmatched to any gene: 4. The CDR3 is made up of 14 amino acids.

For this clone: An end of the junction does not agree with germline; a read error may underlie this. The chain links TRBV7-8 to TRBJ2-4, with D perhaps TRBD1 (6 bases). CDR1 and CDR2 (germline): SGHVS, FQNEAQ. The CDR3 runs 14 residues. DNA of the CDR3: TGTACCAGCAGCTTAGGGGGACGCAAAAACATTCAGTACTTC. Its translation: CTSSLGGRKNIQYF.

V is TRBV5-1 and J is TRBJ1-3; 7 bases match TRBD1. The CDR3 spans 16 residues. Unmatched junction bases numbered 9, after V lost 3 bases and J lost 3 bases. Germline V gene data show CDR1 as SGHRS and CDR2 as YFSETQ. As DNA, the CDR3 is TGCGCCAGCAGCTCGGTACCAGGGGGGAGTGGAAACACCATATATTTT. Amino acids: CASSSVPGGSGNTIYF.

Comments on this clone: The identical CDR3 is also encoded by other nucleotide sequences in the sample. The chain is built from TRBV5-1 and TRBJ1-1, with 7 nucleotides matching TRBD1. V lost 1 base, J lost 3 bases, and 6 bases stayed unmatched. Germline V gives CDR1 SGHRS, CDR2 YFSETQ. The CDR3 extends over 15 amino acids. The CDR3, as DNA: TGCGCCAGCAGCTTGAAGGAGACAGGGCACACTGAAGCTTTCTTT. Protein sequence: CASSLKETGHTEAFF.